The source of this T cell receptor (beta chain) is a study of CD8+ T cells in alopecia areata. Points from the study as a whole: Higher clonality than in normal scalp was seen in lesional scalp, especially alopecia totalis/universalis. Scalp data also include sequences from resident alphabeta T cells of normal skin.

Sequencing used cDNA as its template, made by extracting RNA and reverse transcribing it. The table came from immunoSEQ multiplex PCR; TCRdb's copy has only in-frame clones and leaves some out. The table has approximately 100,000 clones, approximately 58% seen once. Germline CDR1 is SQVTM and CDR2 is ANQGSEA. The V and J ends lost 6 bases and 5 bases respectively, with 9 bases between them. The CDR3 sequence is 11 residues long. CD4+ and CD8+ T cells were sorted from PBMCs. This clone showed up just a few times. Its specificity is not known. The rearrangement joins TRBV29-1 to TRBJ2-3; D remains ambiguous. This TCR was recovered from a human donor in good health. The material sequenced was CD4+ T cells sorted from blood. CDR3 nucleotide sequence: TGCAGCGTACCGGTAGGAGATACGCAGTATTTT. Its translation: CSVPVGDTQYF.